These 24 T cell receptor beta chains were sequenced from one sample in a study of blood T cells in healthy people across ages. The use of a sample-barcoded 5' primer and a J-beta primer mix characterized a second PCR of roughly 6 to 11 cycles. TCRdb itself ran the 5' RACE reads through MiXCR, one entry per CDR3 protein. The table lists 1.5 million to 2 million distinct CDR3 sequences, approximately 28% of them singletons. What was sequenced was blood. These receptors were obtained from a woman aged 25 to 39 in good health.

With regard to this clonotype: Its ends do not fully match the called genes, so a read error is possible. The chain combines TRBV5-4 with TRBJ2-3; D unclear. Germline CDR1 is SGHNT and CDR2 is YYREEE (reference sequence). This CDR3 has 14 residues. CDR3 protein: CASSSGSDGDTLYF. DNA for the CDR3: TGTGCCAGCAGCTCTGGGTCCGATGGAGATACGCTGTATTTT.

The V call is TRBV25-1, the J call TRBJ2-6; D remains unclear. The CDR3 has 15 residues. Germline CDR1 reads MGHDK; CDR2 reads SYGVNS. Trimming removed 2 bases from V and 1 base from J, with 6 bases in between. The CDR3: CASSERVSGANVLTF. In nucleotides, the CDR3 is TGTGCCAGCAGTGAACGGGTTTCTGGGGCCAACGTCCTGACTTTC.

The CDR3 nucleotides read TGTGCCAGCAGCAAGGACAGCTCATCGGACAATGAGCAGTTCTTC. Amino acid sequence: CASSKDSSSDNEQFF. The rearrangement joins TRBV2 to TRBJ2-1, with a weak D call TRBD1 (6 bases). The CDR3 is made up of 15 amino acids. Germline CDR1 is SNHLY and CDR2 is FYNNEI. V dropped 6 bases and J dropped 5 bases, with 17 bases sitting between them. The full variable domain, its missing parts supplied by reference TRBV2 and TRBJ2-1, is EPEVTQTPSHQVTQMGQEVILRCVPISNHLYFYWYRQILGQKVEFLVSFYNNEISEKSEIFDDQFSVERPDGSNFTLKIRSTKLEDSAMYFCASSKDSSSDNEQFFGPGTRLTVL.

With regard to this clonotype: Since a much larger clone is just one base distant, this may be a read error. The CDR3 nucleotides read TGCAGGGAACGGTATCGGGAGACCCAGTACTTC. As protein: CRERYRETQYF. This rearrangement joins TRBV20-1 to TRBJ2-5; D is undetermined. CDR3 length: 11 amino acids. CDR1 is DFQATT and CDR2 is SNEGSKA in the germline V gene (reference sequence).

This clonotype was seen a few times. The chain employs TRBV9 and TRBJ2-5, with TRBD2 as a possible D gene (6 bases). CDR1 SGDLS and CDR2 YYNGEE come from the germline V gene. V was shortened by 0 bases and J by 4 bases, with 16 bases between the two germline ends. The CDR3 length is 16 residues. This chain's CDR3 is CASSVEGGMWVETQYF. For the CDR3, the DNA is TGTGCCAGCAGCGTAGAAGGAGGGATGTGGGTAGAGACCCAGTACTTC.

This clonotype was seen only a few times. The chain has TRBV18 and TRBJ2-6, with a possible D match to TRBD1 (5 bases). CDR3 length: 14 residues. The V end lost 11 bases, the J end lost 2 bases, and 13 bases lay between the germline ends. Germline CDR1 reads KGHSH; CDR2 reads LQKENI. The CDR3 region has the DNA TGTGCCGGCGGTCAGGGAACTGGGGCCAACGTCCTGACTTTC. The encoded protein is CAGGQGTGANVLTF.

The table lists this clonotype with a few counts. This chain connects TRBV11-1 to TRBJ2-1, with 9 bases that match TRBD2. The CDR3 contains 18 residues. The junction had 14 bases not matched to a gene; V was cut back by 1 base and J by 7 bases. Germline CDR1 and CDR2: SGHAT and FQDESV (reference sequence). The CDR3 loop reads CASSLGGLAGQSWNEQFF. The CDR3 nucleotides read TGTGCCAGCAGCTTAGGGGGCCTAGCGGGACAGAGTTGGAATGAGCAGTTCTTC.

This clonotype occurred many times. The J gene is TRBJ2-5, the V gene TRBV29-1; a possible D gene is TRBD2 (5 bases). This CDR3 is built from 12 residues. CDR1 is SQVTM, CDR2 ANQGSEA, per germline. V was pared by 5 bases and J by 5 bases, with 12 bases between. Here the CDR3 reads CSVIASGETQYF. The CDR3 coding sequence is TGCAGCGTTATCGCGTCGGGGGAGACCCAGTACTTC.

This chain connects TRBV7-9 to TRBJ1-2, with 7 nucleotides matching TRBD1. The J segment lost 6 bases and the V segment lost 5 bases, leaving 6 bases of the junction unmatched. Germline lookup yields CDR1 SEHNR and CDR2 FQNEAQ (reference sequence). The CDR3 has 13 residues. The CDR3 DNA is TGTGCCAGCAGCCGGATTACAGGGGATGGCTACACCTTC. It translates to CASSRITGDGYTF.

CDR3 coding DNA: TGCAGTGCTAGAGATATTTTGAGGGCCCCGGGGGAAGAGACCCAGTACTTC. Protein sequence: CSARDILRAPGEETQYF. The rearrangement joins TRBV20-1 to TRBJ2-5; D is perhaps TRBD2 (6 bases). V was pared by 0 bases and J by 3 bases, with 20 bases between. The CDR3 runs to 17 residues. Germline V lookup: CDR1 DFQATT, CDR2 SNEGSKA (reference sequence).

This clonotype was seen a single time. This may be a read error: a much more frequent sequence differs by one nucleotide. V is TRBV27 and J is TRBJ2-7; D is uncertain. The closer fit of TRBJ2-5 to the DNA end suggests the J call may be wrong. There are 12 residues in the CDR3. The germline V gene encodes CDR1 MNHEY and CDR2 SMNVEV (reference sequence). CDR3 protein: CASSFKEETQYF. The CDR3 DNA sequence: TGTGCCAGCAGTTTTAAGGAAGAGACCCAGTACTTC.

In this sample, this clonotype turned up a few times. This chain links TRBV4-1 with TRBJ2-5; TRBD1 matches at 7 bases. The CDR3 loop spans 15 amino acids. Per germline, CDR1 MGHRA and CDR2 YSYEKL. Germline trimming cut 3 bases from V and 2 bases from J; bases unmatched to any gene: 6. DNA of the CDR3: TGCGCCAGCAGCCAGTCCGGGACAGAACAAGAGACCCAGTACTTC. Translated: CASSQSGTEQETQYF.

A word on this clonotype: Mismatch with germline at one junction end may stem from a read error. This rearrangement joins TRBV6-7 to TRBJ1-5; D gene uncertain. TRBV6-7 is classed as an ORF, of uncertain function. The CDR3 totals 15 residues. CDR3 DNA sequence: TGTGCCAGCAGTTTCCTTAAGGCCCTTGTTGAGCCCCGGCATTTT. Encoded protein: CASSFLKALVEPRHF.

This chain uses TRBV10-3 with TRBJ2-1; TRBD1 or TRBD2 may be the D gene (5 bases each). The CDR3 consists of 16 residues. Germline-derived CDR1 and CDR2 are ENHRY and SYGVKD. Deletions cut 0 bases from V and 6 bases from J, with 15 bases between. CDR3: CAISESASVGGNEQFF. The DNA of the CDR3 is TGTGCCATCAGTGAGTCGGCATCAGTTGGGGGCAATGAGCAGTTCTTC.

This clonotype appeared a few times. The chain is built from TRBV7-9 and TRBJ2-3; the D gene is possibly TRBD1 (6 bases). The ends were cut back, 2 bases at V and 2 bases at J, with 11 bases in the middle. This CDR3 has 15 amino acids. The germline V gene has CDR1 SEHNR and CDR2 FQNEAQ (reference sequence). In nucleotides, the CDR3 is TGTGCCAGCAGCTTATCTACAGGGAACACAGATACGCAGTATTTT. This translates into CASSLSTGNTDTQYF.

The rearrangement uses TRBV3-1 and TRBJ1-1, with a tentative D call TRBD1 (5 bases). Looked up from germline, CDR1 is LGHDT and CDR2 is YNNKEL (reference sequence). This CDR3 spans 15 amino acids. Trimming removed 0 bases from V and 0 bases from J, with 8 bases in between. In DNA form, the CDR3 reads TGTGCCAGCAGCCAAGATGGGGCCCTGAACACTGAAGCTTTCTTT. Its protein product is CASSQDGALNTEAFF.

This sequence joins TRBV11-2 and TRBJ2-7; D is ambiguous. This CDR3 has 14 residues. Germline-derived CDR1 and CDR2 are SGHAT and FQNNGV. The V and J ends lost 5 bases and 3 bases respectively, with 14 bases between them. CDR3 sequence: CASSRQETDYEQYF. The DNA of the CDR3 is TGTGCCAGCAGCCGACAAGAAACAGACTACGAGCAGTACTTC.

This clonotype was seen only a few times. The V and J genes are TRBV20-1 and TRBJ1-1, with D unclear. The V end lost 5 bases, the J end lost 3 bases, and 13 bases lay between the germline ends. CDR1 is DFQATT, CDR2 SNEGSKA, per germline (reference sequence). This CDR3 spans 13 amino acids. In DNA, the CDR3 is TGCAGTGCTGCGGGTCGGACGGACACTGAAGCTTTCTTT. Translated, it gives CSAAGRTDTEAFF.

The DNA of the CDR3 is TGTGCCAGCAGTGAACGGGGTGACCGGCCCCAGCATTTT. It translates to CASSERGDRPQHF. The rearrangement joins TRBV6-1 to TRBJ1-5; no definite D call. This CDR3 region has 13 residues. Germline V gene data show CDR1 as MNHNS and CDR2 as SASEGT. V lost 2 bases and J lost 9, with 11 bases in between.

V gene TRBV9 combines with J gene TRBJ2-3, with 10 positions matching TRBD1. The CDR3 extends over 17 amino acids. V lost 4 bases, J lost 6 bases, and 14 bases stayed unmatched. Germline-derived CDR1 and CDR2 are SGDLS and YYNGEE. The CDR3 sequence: CASSPQAGQGTRDTQYF. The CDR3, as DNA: TGTGCCAGCAGCCCTCAGGCGGGACAGGGGACGAGGGATACGCAGTATTTT.

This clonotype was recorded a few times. CDR3 nucleotides: TGTGCCAGCAGCTTAGGGGAGTTCCCGACAGATACGCAGTATTTT. Encoded protein: CASSLGEFPTDTQYF. The V and J genes are TRBV7-9 and TRBJ2-3; D perhaps matches TRBD2 (5 bases). The V and J ends lost 1 base and 3 bases respectively, with 11 bases between them. CDR1 and CDR2 from the germline V gene are SEHNR and FQNEAQ (reference sequence). The CDR3 loop spans 15 amino acids.

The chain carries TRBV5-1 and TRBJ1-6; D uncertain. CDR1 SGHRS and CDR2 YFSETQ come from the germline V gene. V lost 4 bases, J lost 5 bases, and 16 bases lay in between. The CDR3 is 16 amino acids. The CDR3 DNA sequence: TGCGCCAGCAGCCTGGGTCCCTCCAGAAATAATTCACCCCTCCACTTT. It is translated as CASSLGPSRNNSPLHF.

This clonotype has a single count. Here the CDR3 reads CSAAGIREYEETQYV. The CDR3 nucleotides read TGCAGTGCTGCCGGCATCAGAGAATACGAAGAGACCCAGTACGTC. The chain uses TRBV20-1 and TRBJ2-7; D call uncertain. The length of the CDR3 is 15 residues. Germline V gives CDR1 DFQATT, CDR2 SNEGSKA (reference sequence). Trimming took off 5 bases at V and 10 bases at J, with 27 bases between the two ends.

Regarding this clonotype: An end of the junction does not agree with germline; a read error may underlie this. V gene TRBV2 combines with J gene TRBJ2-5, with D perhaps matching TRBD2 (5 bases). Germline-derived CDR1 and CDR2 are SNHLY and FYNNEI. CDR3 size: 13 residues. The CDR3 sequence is CASSHQWGEIQYF. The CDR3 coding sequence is TGTGCCAGCAGTCACCAGTGGGGAGAGATCCAGTACTTC.